This T cell receptor beta chain came from a study of shared clonotypes between healthy human individuals. Study-level points and caveats: Lower generation probabilities were found for non-shared clonotypes than for those shared by all four donors.

On this clone itself: Antigen specificity is unknown.

Naive CD8 cells lacked CD45RO, underwent positive selection for CCR7 and left out terminally differentiated effector memory CD45RA+ cells. Deletions cut 0 bases from V and 6 bases from J, with 15 bases between. The CDR3 loop spans 15 amino acids. Germline loops: CDR1 MGHRA, CDR2 YSYEKL. The run depth of the assay was deep. The assay was immunoSEQ multiplex PCR, and TCRdb's table has in-frame clones only and misses some. The sample holds roughly 570,000 clones, roughly 98% seen once. Sequencing was done on a sample of naive CD8+ T cells sorted from blood. The chain carries TRBV4-1 and TRBJ2-7; D is perhaps TRBD1 or TRBD2 (5 bases each). This receptor was taken from a man aged 30 to 45 in good health. CDR3 amino acids: CASSQDLGRASEQYF. The DNA of the CDR3 is TGCGCCAGCAGCCAAGATCTGGGGCGGGCGTCCGAGCAGTACTTC.